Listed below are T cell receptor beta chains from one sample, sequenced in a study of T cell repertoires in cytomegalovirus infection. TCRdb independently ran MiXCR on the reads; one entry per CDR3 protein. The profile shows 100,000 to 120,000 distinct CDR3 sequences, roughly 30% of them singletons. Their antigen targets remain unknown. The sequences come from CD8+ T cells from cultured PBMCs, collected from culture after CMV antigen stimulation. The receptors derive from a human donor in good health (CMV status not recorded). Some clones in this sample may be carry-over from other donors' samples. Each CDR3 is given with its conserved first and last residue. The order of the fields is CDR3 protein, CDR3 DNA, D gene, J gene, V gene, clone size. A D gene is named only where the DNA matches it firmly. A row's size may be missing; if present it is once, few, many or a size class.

CAISEPGTVYGYTF TGTGCCATCAGTGAGCCCGGGACAGTCTATGGCTACACCTTC TRBD1 TRBJ1-2 TRBV10-3 many
CASSFTGIGYTF TGTGCCAGCAGCTTTACAGGGATTGGCTACACCTTC - TRBJ1-2 TRBV13 -
CASSLEGPWGGTDTQYF TGTGCCAGCAGCTTAGAGGGCCCATGGGGGGGCACAGATACGCAGTATTTT - TRBJ2-3 TRBV7-6 few
CASSQATGTGTLLGYGYTF TGCGCCAGCAGCCAAGCTACCGGGACAGGGACTCTTCTAGGCTATGGCTACACCTTC TRBD1 TRBJ1-2 TRBV4-3 many
CASSEEERSVDTEAFF TGTGCCAGCAGTGAAGAGGAAAGGAGTGTGGACACTGAAGCTTTCTTT - TRBJ1-1 TRBV2 few
CSVRTSGEVGDEQFF TGCAGCGTTCGGACTAGCGGGGAAGTGGGCGATGAGCAGTTCTTC TRBD2 TRBJ2-1 TRBV29-1 few
CASSPALRSYNYGYTF TGTGCCAGCAGCCCCGCTCTTAGGTCTTATAACTATGGCTACACCTTC - TRBJ1-2 TRBV7-9 -
CASSLAQISYEQYF TGTGCCAGCAGCTTAGCACAGATTAGCTACGAGCAGTACTTC - TRBJ2-7 TRBV11-2 -
CASSLGTAGNQPQHF TGTGCCAGCAGTTTAGGGACAGCTGGCAATCAGCCCCAGCATTTT - TRBJ1-5 TRBV12-3/TRBV12-4 -
CASSLSGSPLHF TGTGCCAGCAGCTTATCAGGGTCACCCCTCCACTTT - TRBJ1-6 TRBV12-3/TRBV12-4 many
CASSPWTKSNTGELFF TGCGCCAGCAGCCCCTGGACAAAATCGAACACCGGGGAGCTGTTTTTT - TRBJ2-2 TRBV4-1 many
CASSEWYRENNEQFF TGTGCCAGCAGTGAATGGTACAGGGAGAACAATGAGCAGTTCTTC - TRBJ2-1 TRBV25-1 many
CASRENSGEETQYF TGTGCCAGCAGAGAAAATAGCGGGGAAGAGACCCAGTACTTC TRBD2 TRBJ2-5 TRBV6-5 -
CASRSTGGGFADTQYF TGTGCCAGCAGATCCACAGGAGGGGGTTTCGCAGATACGCAGTATTTT - TRBJ2-3 TRBV6-5 -
CASSAPEDRAKNTGELFF TGTGCCAGCAGCGCCCCGGAGGACAGGGCTAAGAACACCGGGGAGCTGTTTTTT TRBD1 TRBJ2-2 TRBV7-4 -
CASSHEDSPRETQYF TGCGCCAGCAGCCATGAGGACAGCCCGAGGGAGACCCAGTACTTC - TRBJ2-5 TRBV4-1 -
CASSLQGSEAFF TGTGCCAGCAGTTTACAGGGAAGTGAAGCTTTCTTT - TRBJ1-1 TRBV27 few
CASSLFRDRGETEAFF TGTGCCAGCAGCTTATTCCGGGACAGGGGAGAGACTGAAGCTTTCTTT TRBD1 TRBJ1-1 TRBV5-4 -
CASSLDKGEYNSPLHF TGTGCCAGCAGCTTGGATAAGGGAGAGTACAATTCACCCCTCCACTTT - TRBJ1-6 TRBV5-6 few
CASRAPHQSSYEQYF TGTGCCAGCAGAGCACCCCACCAGAGCTCCTACGAGCAGTACTTC - TRBJ2-7 TRBV28 -
CASSYIRDTEAFF TGTGCCAGCAGTTACATCCGGGACACTGAAGCTTTCTTT - TRBJ1-1 TRBV6-5 many
CASSQDTLRGHLVEDTQYF TGCGCCAGCAGCCAAGATACTCTCCGGGGACACCTCGTTGAAGATACGCAGTATTTT - TRBJ2-3 TRBV4-3 -
CASSQGSYNEQFF TGTGCCAGCAGCCAGGGGTCTTACAATGAGCAGTTCTTC - TRBJ2-1 TRBV27 -
CASSAGYNEQFF TGTGCCAGCAGCGCCGGATACAATGAGCAGTTCTTC - TRBJ2-1 TRBV7-2 many
CASSLRRDGNTIYF TGTGCCAGCAGTCTAAGGAGGGATGGAAACACCATATATTTT - TRBJ1-3 TRBV7-8 -
CASSLGGAGDSYEQYF TGTGCCAGCAGCTTAGGAGGAGCGGGGGACTCCTACGAGCAGTACTTC TRBD2 TRBJ2-7 TRBV7-6 few
CASSVDVAVISDTQYF TGTGCCAGCAGCGTAGATGTTGCGGTCATTTCAGATACGCAGTATTTT - TRBJ2-3 TRBV9 -
CASSLPGDSPLF TGTGCCAGCAGCTTGCCCGGGGACAGTCCCCTTTTC TRBD1 TRBJ1-2 TRBV5-6 few
CASSPGQGGLSNQPQHF TGTGCCAGCAGCCCCGGACAGGGGGGTTTAAGCAATCAGCCCCAGCATTTT TRBD1 TRBJ1-5 TRBV7-6 many
CAISENFATETYQETQYF TGTGCCATCAGTGAGAACTTCGCGACAGAGACGTACCAAGAGACCCAGTACTTC - TRBJ2-5 TRBV10-3 -
CASTEADWTQYGYTF TGTGCCAGCACAGAAGCGGACTGGACCCAGTATGGCTACACCTTC - TRBJ1-2 TRBV6-1 few
CASSLAGTGGWLQETQYF TGTGCCAGCAGCTTAGCTGGGACAGGGGGGTGGCTCCAAGAGACCCAGTACTTC TRBD1 TRBJ2-5 TRBV7-6 few
CASSPGPIPPYEQYF TGTGCCAGCAGCCCAGGACCGATTCCACCCTACGAGCAGTACTTC - TRBJ2-7 TRBV7-9 -